This T cell receptor (beta chain) was captured by sequencing in a study of T cell responses to AZD1222 COVID-19 vaccine. About the research overall: Second doses that came at about 4 or about 12 weeks were put together.

Assay used: immunoSEQ multiplex PCR; TCRdb lists only in-frame clones, some missing. In the table there are 95,000 to 150,000 clones, about 90% of which are singletons. This clone was observed a few times. The antigen is undetermined. Study-wide results and limits: Just six or seven AZD1222 recipients tested seropositive at baseline. Donors, mostly white British, included more females; clonal diversity was possibly underestimated. Unmutated variant regions reportedly attract nearly half of all spike-specific TCRs.

This CDR3 is 16 amino acids long. Germline loops: CDR1 SGHDN, CDR2 FVKESK. The V gene lost 3 bases and the J gene lost 0 bases, with 14 bases spanning the gap. The source is an adult in good health. The material sequenced was peripheral blood, taken on day 0 of AZD1222 vaccination. This chain uses TRBV14 with TRBJ1-1; no definite D call. The CDR3 sequence is CASSHALPGVNTEAFF. For the CDR3, the DNA is TGTGCCAGCAGCCATGCCCTCCCTGGGGTGAACACTGAAGCTTTCTTT.